This is a list of T cell receptor beta chains from one sample in a study of blood T cell repertoires in COVID-19. Some clones are missing from TCRdb's copy, which holds only in-frame ones; the method was immunoSEQ multiplex PCR. Of a few hundred thousand clones in the sample, roughly 90% were seen once. Material for sequencing was peripheral blood. Receptors were obtained from a woman aged 25 to 45 with active or convalescent COVID-19. CDR3s include the opening cysteine and the closing phenylalanine or tryptophan. Fields, in order: CDR3 length, clone size, J gene, D gene, V gene, CDR3 protein, CDR3 DNA. The D gene is left open where the match is weak. Only some rows state a clone size, as once, few, many or a class for expanded clones.

cdr3_length: 13; clone_size: few; j_call: TRBJ2-3; d_call: TRBD1; v_call: TRBV6-5; cdr3_aa: CATQTGPTDTQYF; cdr3_nt: TGTGCCACCCAGACAGGGCCCACAGATACGCAGTATTTT
cdr3_length: 13; clone_size: once; j_call: TRBJ2-7; d_call: .; v_call: TRBV10-2; cdr3_aa: CASSEGPRGEQYF; cdr3_nt: TGCGCCAGCAGTGAAGGGCCGAGGGGGGAGCAGTACTTC
cdr3_length: 13; clone_size: .; j_call: TRBJ1-1; d_call: TRBD1; v_call: TRBV30; cdr3_aa: CAWSGAGGTEAFF; cdr3_nt: TGTGCCTGGAGTGGGGCAGGGGGCACTGAAGCTTTCTTT
cdr3_length: 15; clone_size: .; j_call: TRBJ1-3; d_call: .; v_call: TRBV9; cdr3_aa: CASSVDGVSGNTIYF; cdr3_nt: TGTGCCAGCAGCGTAGACGGGGTCTCTGGAAACACCATATATTTT
cdr3_length: 14; clone_size: .; j_call: TRBJ1-2; d_call: .; v_call: TRBV10-3; cdr3_aa: CAISGTGRVGGYTF; cdr3_nt: TGTGCCATCAGTGGTACAGGGAGGGTAGGAGGCTACACCTTC
cdr3_length: 19; clone_size: .; j_call: TRBJ2-3; d_call: TRBD2; v_call: TRBV7-9; cdr3_aa: CASSLRTSGGGPSTDTQYF; cdr3_nt: TGTGCCAGCAGCTTAAGGACTAGCGGGGGGGGACCTAGCACAGATACGCAGTATTTT
cdr3_length: 13; clone_size: .; j_call: TRBJ1-2; d_call: .; v_call: TRBV19; cdr3_aa: CASRLLGGYGYTF; cdr3_nt: TGTGCCAGTAGGCTCCTCGGAGGCTATGGCTACACCTTC
cdr3_length: 14; clone_size: .; j_call: TRBJ1-3; d_call: .; v_call: TRBV19; cdr3_aa: CASMNRHSGNTIYF; cdr3_nt: TGTGCCAGTATGAACCGACACTCTGGAAACACCATATATTTT
cdr3_length: 16; clone_size: .; j_call: TRBJ2-5; d_call: .; v_call: TRBV7-2; cdr3_aa: CASSLGQARGQETQYF; cdr3_nt: TGTGCCAGCAGCTTAGGCCAGGCCCGGGGTCAAGAGACCCAGTACTTC
cdr3_length: 16; clone_size: .; j_call: TRBJ1-6; d_call: .; v_call: TRBV7-9; cdr3_aa: CASSLGDRQYNSPLHF; cdr3_nt: TGTGCCAGCAGCTTAGGAGACAGGCAATATAATTCACCCCTCCACTTT
cdr3_length: 17; clone_size: .; j_call: TRBJ2-3; d_call: TRBD2; v_call: TRBV5-6; cdr3_aa: CASSYLPGLDDTDTQYF; cdr3_nt: TGTGCCAGCAGTTACCTCCCGGGACTAGATGACACAGATACGCAGTATTTT
cdr3_length: 16; clone_size: .; j_call: TRBJ2-1; d_call: .; v_call: TRBV6-2/TRBV6-3; cdr3_aa: CASSQDISKTYNEQFF; cdr3_nt: TGTGCCAGCAGTCAGGACATTTCCAAAACCTACAATGAGCAGTTCTTC
cdr3_length: 19; clone_size: .; j_call: TRBJ2-2; d_call: .; v_call: TRBV27; cdr3_aa: CASRSNPGEPMGNTGELFF; cdr3_nt: TGTGCCAGCCGGTCTAATCCCGGGGAGCCCATGGGGAACACCGGGGAGCTGTTTTTT
cdr3_length: 17; clone_size: .; j_call: TRBJ2-7; d_call: TRBD2; v_call: TRBV9; cdr3_aa: CASSPHLAGGPSYEQYF; cdr3_nt: TGTGCCAGCAGCCCCCACCTAGCGGGGGGGCCTTCCTACGAGCAGTACTTC
cdr3_length: 17; clone_size: .; j_call: TRBJ1-1; d_call: .; v_call: TRBV4-3; cdr3_aa: CASSQGAGGLMNTEAFF; cdr3_nt: TGCGCCAGCAGCCAAGGAGCCGGGGGGCTAATGAACACTGAAGCTTTCTTT
cdr3_length: 16; clone_size: .; j_call: TRBJ2-7; d_call: .; v_call: TRBV5-8; cdr3_aa: CASSSNWESGVYEQYF; cdr3_nt: TGTGCCAGCAGCTCGAATTGGGAGTCGGGGGTATACGAGCAGTACTTC
cdr3_length: 15; clone_size: .; j_call: TRBJ2-5; d_call: TRBD1; v_call: TRBV18; cdr3_aa: CASSPGTGLGGTQYF; cdr3_nt: TGTGCCAGCTCACCTGGGACAGGTCTAGGAGGGACCCAGTACTTC
cdr3_length: 18; clone_size: .; j_call: TRBJ2-6; d_call: TRBD2; v_call: TRBV2; cdr3_aa: CASTSGLAGGSGANVLTF; cdr3_nt: TGTGCCAGCACCTCCGGACTAGCGGGGGGCTCTGGGGCCAACGTCCTGACTTTC
cdr3_length: 18; clone_size: .; j_call: TRBJ2-3; d_call: TRBD2; v_call: TRBV10-3; cdr3_aa: CAISAPSGLAASTDTQYF; cdr3_nt: TGTGCCATCAGCGCCCCCTCCGGACTAGCGGCTAGCACAGATACGCAGTATTTT
cdr3_length: 17; clone_size: .; j_call: TRBJ2-1; d_call: TRBD2; v_call: TRBV6-2/TRBV6-3; cdr3_aa: CASSYSTSGGTGDEQFF; cdr3_nt: TGTGCCAGCAGTTACTCGACTAGCGGGGGGACCGGAGATGAGCAGTTCTTC
cdr3_length: 14; clone_size: .; j_call: TRBJ1-5; d_call: TRBD1; v_call: TRBV2; cdr3_aa: CASRGTGGDQPQHF; cdr3_nt: TGTGCCAGTCGTGGGACAGGGGGCGATCAGCCCCAGCATTTT
cdr3_length: 13; clone_size: .; j_call: TRBJ2-7; d_call: TRBD1; v_call: TRBV30; cdr3_aa: CARTGQSSYEQYF; cdr3_nt: TGTGCCCGCACGGGACAGAGCTCCTACGAGCAGTACTTC
cdr3_length: 12; clone_size: .; j_call: TRBJ1-2; d_call: TRBD1; v_call: TRBV2; cdr3_aa: CASRGQIYGYTF; cdr3_nt: TGTGCCAGCAGGGGACAGATCTATGGCTACACCTTC
cdr3_length: 14; clone_size: .; j_call: TRBJ2-3; d_call: TRBD2; v_call: TRBV9; cdr3_aa: CASSVTSGGYVQYF; cdr3_nt: TGTGCCAGCAGCGTAACTAGCGGGGGGTATGTGCAGTATTTT
cdr3_length: 13; clone_size: .; j_call: TRBJ1-2; d_call: TRBD1; v_call: TRBV28; cdr3_aa: CASRDSRGYGYTF; cdr3_nt: TGTGCCAGCAGGGACAGCAGGGGGTATGGCTACACCTTC
cdr3_length: 15; clone_size: few; j_call: TRBJ2-3; d_call: TRBD2; v_call: TRBV2; cdr3_aa: CASSSGRGTTDTQYF; cdr3_nt: TGTGCCAGCAGTTCTGGGCGGGGGACCACAGATACGCAGTATTTT
cdr3_length: 13; clone_size: .; j_call: TRBJ2-3; d_call: .; v_call: TRBV7-9; cdr3_aa: CASSPGGTDTQYF; cdr3_nt: TGTGCCAGCAGCCCCGGGGGCACAGATACGCAGTATTTT
cdr3_length: 14; clone_size: .; j_call: TRBJ2-3; d_call: TRBD2; v_call: TRBV24-1; cdr3_aa: CATSQRGVLDTQYF; cdr3_nt: TGTGCCACTTCACAGCGGGGGGTCTTGGATACGCAGTATTTT
cdr3_length: 14; clone_size: .; j_call: TRBJ2-3; d_call: .; v_call: TRBV19; cdr3_aa: CATQTGPSTDTQYF; cdr3_nt: TGTGCCACCCAGACAGGTCCTAGCACAGATACGCAGTATTTT
cdr3_length: 14; clone_size: .; j_call: TRBJ2-3; d_call: TRBD2; v_call: TRBV29-1; cdr3_aa: CSVDAGGALDTQYF; cdr3_nt: TGCAGCGTTGACGCGGGGGGGGCCTTAGATACGCAGTATTTT
cdr3_length: 15; clone_size: .; j_call: TRBJ2-5; d_call: .; v_call: TRBV7-6; cdr3_aa: CASSLSEAALETQYF; cdr3_nt: TGTGCCAGCAGCTTGTCTGAGGCAGCCCTGGAGACCCAGTACTTC
cdr3_length: 15; clone_size: .; j_call: TRBJ2-7; d_call: TRBD2; v_call: TRBV5-1; cdr3_aa: CASRVLAGGTYEQYF; cdr3_nt: TGCGCCAGCAGGGTTCTAGCGGGGGGCACCTACGAGCAGTACTTC
cdr3_length: 17; clone_size: .; j_call: TRBJ2-7; d_call: .; v_call: TRBV21-1; cdr3_aa: CASSKATGTRYSYEQYF; cdr3_nt: TGTGCCAGCAGCAAAGCCACCGGGACTCGTTACTCCTACGAGCAGTACTTC
cdr3_length: 20; clone_size: .; j_call: TRBJ2-1; d_call: .; v_call: TRBV7-3; cdr3_aa: CASSLSVGVGEMSSYNEQFF; cdr3_nt: TGTGCCAGCAGCTTAAGTGTCGGGGTCGGCGAAATGAGCTCCTACAATGAGCAGTTCTTC
cdr3_length: 14; clone_size: .; j_call: TRBJ2-1; d_call: .; v_call: TRBV7-2; cdr3_aa: CASSLGLPPNEQFF; cdr3_nt: TGTGCCAGCAGCTTGGGGCTGCCACCCAATGAGCAGTTCTTC
cdr3_length: 12; clone_size: .; j_call: TRBJ1-2; d_call: TRBD1; v_call: TRBV19; cdr3_aa: CASRPRGYGYTF; cdr3_nt: TGTGCCAGTAGGCCCAGGGGGTATGGCTACACCTTC
cdr3_length: 12; clone_size: .; j_call: TRBJ2-1; d_call: TRBD2; v_call: TRBV6-4; cdr3_aa: CASNSGGGEQFF; cdr3_nt: TGTGCCAGCAATTCTGGGGGGGGTGAGCAGTTCTTC
cdr3_length: 14; clone_size: .; j_call: TRBJ2-7; d_call: .; v_call: TRBV28; cdr3_aa: CASSFSVGAYEQYF; cdr3_nt: TGTGCCAGCAGTTTCAGCGTGGGAGCCTACGAGCAGTACTTC
cdr3_length: 18; clone_size: .; j_call: TRBJ1-6; d_call: .; v_call: TRBV11-2; cdr3_aa: CASSRVPGRGPYNSPLHF; cdr3_nt: TGTGCCAGCAGCCGCGTGCCGGGCAGGGGCCCCTATAATTCACCCCTCCACTTT
cdr3_length: 14; clone_size: .; j_call: TRBJ2-5; d_call: .; v_call: TRBV2; cdr3_aa: CASRRGGDEETQYF; cdr3_nt: TGTGCCAGCAGGAGGGGCGGGGATGAGGAGACCCAGTACTTC
cdr3_length: 17; clone_size: .; j_call: TRBJ1-3; d_call: .; v_call: TRBV10-3; cdr3_aa: CAISARPGILSGNTIYF; cdr3_nt: TGTGCCATCAGTGCCCGTCCAGGTATCCTCTCTGGAAACACCATATATTTT
cdr3_length: 16; clone_size: .; j_call: TRBJ2-2; d_call: .; v_call: TRBV15; cdr3_aa: CATSRGARGMVRELFF; cdr3_nt: TGTGCCACCAGCAGAGGGGCCAGGGGAATGGTGCGGGAGCTGTTTTTT
cdr3_length: 16; clone_size: once; j_call: TRBJ2-3; d_call: TRBD2; v_call: TRBV6-5; cdr3_aa: CASSYSNLAGGYTQYF; cdr3_nt: TGTGCCAGCAGTTACTCTAACCTAGCGGGGGGATATACGCAGTATTTT